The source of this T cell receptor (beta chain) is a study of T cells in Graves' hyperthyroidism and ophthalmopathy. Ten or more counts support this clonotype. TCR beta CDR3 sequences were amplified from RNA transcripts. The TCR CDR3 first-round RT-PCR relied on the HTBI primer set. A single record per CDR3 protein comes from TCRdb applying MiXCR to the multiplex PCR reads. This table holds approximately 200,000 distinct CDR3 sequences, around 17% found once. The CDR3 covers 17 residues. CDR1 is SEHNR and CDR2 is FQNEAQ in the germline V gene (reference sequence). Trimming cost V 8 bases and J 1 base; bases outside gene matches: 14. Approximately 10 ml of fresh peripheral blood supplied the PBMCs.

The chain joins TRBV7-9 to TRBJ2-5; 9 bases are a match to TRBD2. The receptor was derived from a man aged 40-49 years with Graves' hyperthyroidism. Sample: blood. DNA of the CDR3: TGTGCCAGCGCCACTAGCCAAGCGGGGGGCCCCCAAGAGACCCAGTACTTC. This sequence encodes CASATSQAGGPQETQYF.